Sequencing of this T cell receptor (beta chain) was carried out in a study of blood T cells in healthy people across ages. The second PCR ran about 6 to 12 cycles with a sample-barcoded 5' primer and J-beta primers. TCRdb reanalysed the 5' RACE reads using MiXCR and keeps one entry per CDR3 protein. The data contain some 920,000 distinct CDR3 sequences, about 53% of them singletons. The V end was cut by 4 bases, the J end by 5 bases, with 8 bases between. The germline V gene has CDR1 SGHVS and CDR2 FNYEAQ. The CDR3 loop spans 12 amino acids. What was sequenced was blood. The chain recombines TRBV7-6 with TRBJ1-1; D is unclear. This TCR came from a woman between 55 and 75 years old in good health. The CDR3 loop reads CASSSVGTEAFF. The CDR3, as DNA: TGTGCCAGCAGCTCCGTAGGAACTGAAGCTTTCTTT.